This is a list of T cell receptor beta chains from one sample in a study of T cells in Graves' hyperthyroidism and ophthalmopathy. TCRdb independently ran MiXCR on the multiplex PCR reads; one entry per CDR3 protein. The sample contains hundreds of thousands of distinct CDR3 sequences, just under 45% of which appear only once. Sequenced sample: peripheral blood or thyroid tissue (not recorded which). These receptor sequences come from an adult man with Graves' disease, either hyperthyroidism or ophthalmopathy (not recorded which). CDR3s include the opening cysteine and the closing phenylalanine or tryptophan. The D gene is left open where the match is weak.

D: NA
J: TRBJ2-2
V: TRBV7-2
CDR3: CASSSTPTGELFF

D: NA
J: TRBJ1-1
V: TRBV7-8
CDR3: CASSLNFRLPENTEAFF

D: NA
J: TRBJ2-2
V: TRBV7-8
CDR3: CASSLVGARGGELFF

D: NA
J: TRBJ2-7
V: TRBV6-6
CDR3: CASNAGRSYEQYF

D: TRBD1
J: TRBJ1-1
V: TRBV5-1
CDR3: CASSLEAGGITEAFF

D: TRBD1
J: TRBJ2-5
V: TRBV7-2
CDR3: CASSSQGARETQYF

D: NA
J: TRBJ1-5
V: TRBV2
CDR3: CASSLDNGNNQPQHF

D: TRBD2
J: TRBJ2-5
V: TRBV7-2
CDR3: CASSLGGGGRETQYF

D: NA
J: TRBJ1-3
V: TRBV7-9
CDR3: CASSPPAVGNTIYF

D: NA
J: TRBJ1-2
V: TRBV15
CDR3: CAASRDLGDHASGYTF

D: TRBD2
J: TRBJ2-2
V: TRBV11-2
CDR3: CASSWGASGRRSGELFF

D: NA
J: TRBJ1-4
V: TRBV7-2
CDR3: CASSSGHGGELFF

D: TRBD1
J: TRBJ1-1
V: TRBV5-1
CDR3: CASSPPGQLNTEAFF

D: TRBD1
J: TRBJ2-7
V: TRBV7-8
CDR3: CASSYDRGFDEQYF

D: NA
J: TRBJ1-4
V: TRBV29-1
CDR3: CSGGASNEKLFF

D: NA
J: TRBJ1-3
V: TRBV11-2
CDR3: CASNRGAGNTIYF

D: NA
J: TRBJ1-1
V: TRBV6-1
CDR3: CASSGTFMNTEAFF

D: TRBD1
J: TRBJ1-2
V: TRBV25-1
CDR3: CASSEPGQSTPYGYTF

D: NA
J: TRBJ2-5
V: TRBV7-2
CDR3: CASSFAAGFAQPQYF

D: NA
J: TRBJ1-2
V: TRBV25-1
CDR3: CACSALDGKRYTF

D: NA
J: TRBJ1-2
V: TRBV5-6
CDR3: CASSSARGGYGYTF

D: TRBD1
J: TRBJ2-2
V: TRBV24-1
CDR3: CATSDKYRGRGTGELFF

D: TRBD1
J: TRBJ1-2
V: TRBV6-5
CDR3: CASSETTGNYGYTF

D: NA
J: TRBJ1-1
V: TRBV7-3
CDR3: CASSLTRGERTEAFF

D: TRBD2
J: TRBJ2-5
V: TRBV29-1
CDR3: CSPRGLAGGQETQYF

D: NA
J: TRBJ1-6
V: TRBV20-1
CDR3: CSAIGAQPNSPLHF

D: NA
J: TRBJ2-7
V: TRBV6-5
CDR3: CASSEGYGGTSYEQYF

D: NA
J: TRBJ1-5
V: TRBV12-3/TRBV12-4
CDR3: CASTSSPIRPQHF